Below, 9 T cell receptor beta chains from the same sample are listed, as sequenced in a study of CD8+ T cells in alopecia areata. RNA was isolated and reverse transcribed to cDNA, the sequencing template. Assay used: immunoSEQ multiplex PCR; TCRdb lists only in-frame clones, some missing. The table records approximately 59,000 clones, 45% to 50% of them present only once. The starting material was CD8+ T cells sorted from blood, obtained at week 0. These receptors came from a human donor with alopecia areata.

This clone was seen only a few times. The chain links TRBV29-1 to TRBJ2-1; 10 bases agree with TRBD2. With V trimmed by 6 bases and J by 4 bases, 6 bases remained unmatched. Germline-derived CDR1 and CDR2 are SQVTM and ANQGSEA. CDR3 size: 14 residues. Written as DNA, the CDR3 is TGCAGCGTCTCCGGGACTAGCGTTTACAATGAGCAGTTCTTC. It encodes CSVSGTSVYNEQFF.

This clone was observed a few times. This chain connects TRBV5-1 to TRBJ2-7; D is unresolved. The germline V gene encodes CDR1 SGHRS and CDR2 YFSETQ. The V end lost 0 bases, the J end lost 0 bases, and 13 bases lay between the germline ends. CDR3 size: 16 residues. The CDR3 spells CASSLAVTTNSYEQYF. The CDR3 region has the DNA TGCGCCAGCAGCTTGGCCGTTACTACGAACTCCTACGAGCAGTACTTC.

The chain recombines TRBV28 with TRBJ2-5; 10 bases match TRBD1. The germline V gene has CDR1 MDHEN and CDR2 SYDVKM. CDR3 size: 14 residues. J was trimmed by 5 bases and V by 6 bases; bases with no gene match: 6. CDR3 residues: CASRPTGGGETQYF. CDR3 DNA sequence: TGTGCCAGCAGACCGACAGGGGGCGGCGAGACCCAGTACTTC.

The V and J genes are TRBV7-2 and TRBJ1-5; the D is unclear. V was clipped by 5 bases and J by 5 bases, with 1 base between them. Germline V gene lookup returns CDR1 SGHTA and CDR2 FQGNSA. The CDR3 totals 10 residues. The CDR3 DNA reads TGTGCCAGCAGCGATCAGCCCCAGCATTTT. It translates to CASSDQPQHF.

The rearrangement links TRBV27 to TRBJ2-5; 10 bases are a match to TRBD1. J gave up 5 bases and V 7 bases, and 10 bases lay outside the gene matches. Germline CDR1 is MNHEY and CDR2 is SMNVEV (reference sequence). CDR3 size: 15 residues. CDR3 nucleotide sequence: TGTGCCAGCAATCGACGACAGGGGGCATCGGAGACCCAGTACTTC. It is translated as CASNRRQGASETQYF.

The chain links TRBV29-1 to TRBJ2-7; 8 bases fit TRBD2. Germline CDR1 is SQVTM and CDR2 is ANQGSEA. V shed 6 bases, J shed 4 bases, and the junction held 26 bases outside the gene matches. This CDR3 region has 19 residues. In DNA, the CDR3 is TGCAGCGTCTCGGGGGGGCCCTATGAGGCAGGGCGAAGCTTTTACGAGCAGTACTTC. The encoded protein is CSVSGGPYEAGRSFYEQYF.

The chain combines TRBV6-6 with TRBJ2-7; no firm D call. Trimming stripped 2 bases from V and 1 base from J, with 9 bases between. CDR1 MNHNY and CDR2 SVGAGI come from the germline V gene (reference sequence). The CDR3 length is 14 residues. The CDR3 protein is CASSYDGPSYEQYF. In DNA, the CDR3 is TGTGCCAGCAGTTACGACGGGCCTTCCTACGAGCAGTACTTC.

On this clone itself: The sample has other DNA sequences that encode this CDR3 too. This chain links TRBV7-9 with TRBJ2-7; TRBD2 might be the D (6 bases). The CDR3 spans 14 residues. CDR1 SEHNR and CDR2 FQNEAQ come from the germline V gene (reference sequence). V gave up 4 bases and J gave up 0 bases, with 10 bases separating them. CDR3 residues: CASSSSVTSYEQYF. CDR3 coding DNA: TGTGCCAGCAGCTCTAGCGTGACCTCCTACGAGCAGTACTTC.

The chain recombines TRBV30 with TRBJ2-1; 8 nucleotides match TRBD2. This CDR3 is built from 15 residues. Losses at the gene ends were 1 base for V and 3 bases for J; bases not matched to a gene: 5. CDR1 is GTSNPN and CDR2 is SVGIG in the germline V gene (reference sequence). The CDR3, as DNA: TGTGCCTGGAGTGCCGGGCTAGCGGGCTACAATGAGCAGTTCTTC. Translating it yields CAWSAGLAGYNEQFF.